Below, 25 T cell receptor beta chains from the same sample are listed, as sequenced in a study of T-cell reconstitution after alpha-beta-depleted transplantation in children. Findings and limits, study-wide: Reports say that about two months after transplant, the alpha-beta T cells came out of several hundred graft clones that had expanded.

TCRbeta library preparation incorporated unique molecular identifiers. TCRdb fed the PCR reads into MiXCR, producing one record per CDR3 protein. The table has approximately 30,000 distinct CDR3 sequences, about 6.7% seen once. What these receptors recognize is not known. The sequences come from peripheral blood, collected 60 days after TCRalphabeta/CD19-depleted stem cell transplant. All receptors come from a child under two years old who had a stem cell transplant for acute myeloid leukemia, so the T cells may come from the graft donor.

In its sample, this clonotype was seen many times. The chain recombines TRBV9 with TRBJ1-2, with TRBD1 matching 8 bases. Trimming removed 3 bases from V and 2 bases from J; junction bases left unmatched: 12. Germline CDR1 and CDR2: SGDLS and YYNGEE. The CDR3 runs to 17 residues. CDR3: CASSARQGRRPNYGYTF. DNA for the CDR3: TGTGCCAGCAGCGCCCGACAGGGGAGAAGGCCAAACTATGGCTACACCTTC. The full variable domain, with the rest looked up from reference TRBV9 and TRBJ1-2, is DSGVTQTPKHLITATGQRVTLRCSPRSGDLSVYWYQQSLDQGLQFLIQYYNGEERAKGNILERFSAQQFPDLHSELNLSSLELGDSALYFCASSARQGRRPNYGYTFGSGTRLTVV.

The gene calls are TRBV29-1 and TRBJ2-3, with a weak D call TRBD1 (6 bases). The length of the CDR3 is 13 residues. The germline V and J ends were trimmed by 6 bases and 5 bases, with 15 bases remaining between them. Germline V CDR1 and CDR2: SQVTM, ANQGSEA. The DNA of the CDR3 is TGCAGCGTCCTACAGGGTAGAGAAGATACGCAGTATTTT. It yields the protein CSVLQGREDTQYF.

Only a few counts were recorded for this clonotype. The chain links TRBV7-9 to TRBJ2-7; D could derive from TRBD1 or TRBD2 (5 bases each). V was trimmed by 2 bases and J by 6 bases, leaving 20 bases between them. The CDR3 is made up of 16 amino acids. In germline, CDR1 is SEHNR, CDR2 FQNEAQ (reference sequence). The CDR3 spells CASSLPPGRAVGEQYF. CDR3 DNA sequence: TGTGCCAGCAGCTTACCCCCGGGACGGGCGGTAGGCGAGCAGTACTTC.

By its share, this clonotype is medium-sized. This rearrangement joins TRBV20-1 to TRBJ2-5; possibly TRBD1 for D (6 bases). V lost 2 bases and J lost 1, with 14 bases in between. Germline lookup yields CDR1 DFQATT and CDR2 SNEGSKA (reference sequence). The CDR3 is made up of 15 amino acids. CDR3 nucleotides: TGCAGTGCTAGACCTAGGGGGAAAGTCCAAGAGACCCAGTACTTC. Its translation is CSARPRGKVQETQYF.

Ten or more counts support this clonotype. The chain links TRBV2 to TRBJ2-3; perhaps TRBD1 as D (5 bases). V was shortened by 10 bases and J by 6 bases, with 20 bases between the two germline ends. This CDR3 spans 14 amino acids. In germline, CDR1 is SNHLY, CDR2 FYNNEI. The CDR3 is CATGRAGSGDTQYF. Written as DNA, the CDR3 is TGTGCCACAGGCCGGGCAGGGTCTGGGGATACGCAGTATTTT.

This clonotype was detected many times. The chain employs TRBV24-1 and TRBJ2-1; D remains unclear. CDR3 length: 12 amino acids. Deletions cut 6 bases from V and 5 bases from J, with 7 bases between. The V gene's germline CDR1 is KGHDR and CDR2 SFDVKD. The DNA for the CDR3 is TGTGCCACCAGTCAGTCGAACAATGAGCAGTTCTTC. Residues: CATSQSNNEQFF.

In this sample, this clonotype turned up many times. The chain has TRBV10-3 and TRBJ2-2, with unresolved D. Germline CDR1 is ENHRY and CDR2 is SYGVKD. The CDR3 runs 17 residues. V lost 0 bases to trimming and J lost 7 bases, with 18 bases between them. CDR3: CAISESGKGPVDGELFF. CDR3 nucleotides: TGTGCCATCAGTGAGTCAGGGAAAGGGCCCGTCGACGGGGAGCTGTTTTTT.

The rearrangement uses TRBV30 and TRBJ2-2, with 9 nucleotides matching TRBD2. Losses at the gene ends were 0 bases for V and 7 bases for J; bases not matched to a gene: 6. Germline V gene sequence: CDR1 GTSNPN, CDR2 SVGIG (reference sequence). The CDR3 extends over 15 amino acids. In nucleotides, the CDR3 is TGTGCCTGGAGTGTGTCGGCGGGAGGGCGCGGGGAGCTGTTTTTT. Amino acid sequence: CAWSVSAGGRGELFF.

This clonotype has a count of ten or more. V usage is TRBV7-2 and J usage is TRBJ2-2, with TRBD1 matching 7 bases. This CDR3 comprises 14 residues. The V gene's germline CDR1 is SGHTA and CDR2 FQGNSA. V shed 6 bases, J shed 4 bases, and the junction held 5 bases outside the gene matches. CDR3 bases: TGTGCCAGCAGAAGACAGGGAATCACCGGGGAGCTGTTTTTT. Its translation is CASRRQGITGELFF.

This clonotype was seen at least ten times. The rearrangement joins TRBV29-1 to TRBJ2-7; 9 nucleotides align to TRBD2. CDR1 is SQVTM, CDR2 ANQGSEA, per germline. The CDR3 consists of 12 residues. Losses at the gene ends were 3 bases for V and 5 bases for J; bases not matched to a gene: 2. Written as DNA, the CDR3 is TGCAGCGTTGACCTAGCGGGAAACGAGCAGTACTTC. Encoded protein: CSVDLAGNEQYF.

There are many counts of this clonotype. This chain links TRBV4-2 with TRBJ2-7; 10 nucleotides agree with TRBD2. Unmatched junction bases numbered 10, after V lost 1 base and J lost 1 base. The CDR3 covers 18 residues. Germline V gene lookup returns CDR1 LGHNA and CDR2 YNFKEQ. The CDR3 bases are TGTGCCAGCAGCCAAGGAGGGACTAGCGCGTTTTATTCCTACGAGCAGTACTTC. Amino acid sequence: CASSQGGTSAFYSYEQYF.

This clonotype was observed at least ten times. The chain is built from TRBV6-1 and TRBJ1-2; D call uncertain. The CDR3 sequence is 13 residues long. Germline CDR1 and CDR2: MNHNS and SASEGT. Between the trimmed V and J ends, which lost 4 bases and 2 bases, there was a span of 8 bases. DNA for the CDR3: TGTGCCAGCAGTGTGGACGGGAACTATGGCTACACCTTC. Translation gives CASSVDGNYGYTF.

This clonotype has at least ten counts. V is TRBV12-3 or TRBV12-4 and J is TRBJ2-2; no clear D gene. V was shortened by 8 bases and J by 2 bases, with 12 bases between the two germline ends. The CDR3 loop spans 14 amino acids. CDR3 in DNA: TGTGCCAGCCTCCCCGACGGAAACACCGGGGAGCTGTTTTTT. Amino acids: CASLPDGNTGELFF.

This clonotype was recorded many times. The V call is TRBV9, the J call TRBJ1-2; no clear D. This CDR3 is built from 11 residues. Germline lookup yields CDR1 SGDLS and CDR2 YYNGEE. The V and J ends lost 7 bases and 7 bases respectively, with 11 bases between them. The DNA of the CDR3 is TGTGCCAGCGGAGGAATTGCTGGCTACACCTTC. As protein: CASGGIAGYTF.

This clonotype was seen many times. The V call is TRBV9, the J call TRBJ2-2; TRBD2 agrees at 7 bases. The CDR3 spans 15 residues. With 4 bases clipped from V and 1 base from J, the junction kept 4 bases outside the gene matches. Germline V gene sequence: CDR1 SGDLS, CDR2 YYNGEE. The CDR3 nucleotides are TGTGCCAGCAGCCGGCGGGGGAGGAACACCGGGGAGCTGTTTTTT. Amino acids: CASSRRGRNTGELFF.

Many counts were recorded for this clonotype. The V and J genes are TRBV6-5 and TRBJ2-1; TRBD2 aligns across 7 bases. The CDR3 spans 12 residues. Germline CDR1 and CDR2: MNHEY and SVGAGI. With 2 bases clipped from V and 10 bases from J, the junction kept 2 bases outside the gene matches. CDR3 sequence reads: CASSYLGGEQFF. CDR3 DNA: TGTGCCAGCAGTTACCTGGGGGGGGAGCAGTTCTTC.

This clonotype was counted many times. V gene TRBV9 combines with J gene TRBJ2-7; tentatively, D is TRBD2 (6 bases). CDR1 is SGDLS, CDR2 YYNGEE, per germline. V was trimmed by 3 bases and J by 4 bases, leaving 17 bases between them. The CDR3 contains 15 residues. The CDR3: CASSGGGEKGYEQYF. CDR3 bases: TGTGCCAGCAGCGGAGGCGGGGAGAAGGGGTACGAGCAGTACTTC. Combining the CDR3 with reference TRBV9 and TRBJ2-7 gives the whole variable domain DSGVTQTPKHLITATGQRVTLRCSPRSGDLSVYWYQQSLDQGLQFLIQYYNGEERAKGNILERFSAQQFPDLHSELNLSSLELGDSALYFCASSGGGEKGYEQYFGPGTRLTVT.

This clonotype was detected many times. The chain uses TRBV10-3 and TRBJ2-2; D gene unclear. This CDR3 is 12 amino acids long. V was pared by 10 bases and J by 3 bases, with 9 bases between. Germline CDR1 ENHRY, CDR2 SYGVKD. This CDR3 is CATLTDTGELFF. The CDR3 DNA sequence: TGTGCCACCCTAACTGACACCGGGGAGCTGTTTTTT.

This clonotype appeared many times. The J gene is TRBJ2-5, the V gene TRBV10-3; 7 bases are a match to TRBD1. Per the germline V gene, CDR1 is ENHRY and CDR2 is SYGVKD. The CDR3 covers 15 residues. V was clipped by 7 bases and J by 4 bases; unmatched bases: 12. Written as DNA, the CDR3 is TGTGCCATCAAACTCTGGTCCAGGGGGAGAGAGACCCAGTACTTC. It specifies CAIKLWSRGRETQYF.

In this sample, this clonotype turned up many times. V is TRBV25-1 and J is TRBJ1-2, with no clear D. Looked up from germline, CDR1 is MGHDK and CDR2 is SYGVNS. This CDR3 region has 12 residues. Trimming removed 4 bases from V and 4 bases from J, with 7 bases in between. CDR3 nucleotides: TGTGCCAGCAGTGCAATTAGCTATGGCTACACCTTC. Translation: CASSAISYGYTF.

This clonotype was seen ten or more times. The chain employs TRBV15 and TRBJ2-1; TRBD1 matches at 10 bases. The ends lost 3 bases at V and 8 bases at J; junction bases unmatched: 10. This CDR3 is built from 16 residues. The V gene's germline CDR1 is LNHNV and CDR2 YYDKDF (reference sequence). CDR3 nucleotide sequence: TGTGCCACCAGCAGCTACCGGGACAGGGGCAGTGATGAGCAGTTCTTC. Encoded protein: CATSSYRDRGSDEQFF.

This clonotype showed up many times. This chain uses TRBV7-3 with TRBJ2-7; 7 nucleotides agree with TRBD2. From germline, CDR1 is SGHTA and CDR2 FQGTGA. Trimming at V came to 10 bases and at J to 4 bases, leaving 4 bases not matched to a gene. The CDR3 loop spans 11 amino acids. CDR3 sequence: CATYSGYEQYF. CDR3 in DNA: TGTGCCACTTATAGCGGGTACGAGCAGTACTTC.

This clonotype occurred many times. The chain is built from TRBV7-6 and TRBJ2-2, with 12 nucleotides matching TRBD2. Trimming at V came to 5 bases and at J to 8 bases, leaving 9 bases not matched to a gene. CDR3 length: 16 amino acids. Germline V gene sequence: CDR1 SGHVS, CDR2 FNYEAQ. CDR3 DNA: TGTGCCAGCAGCGGCAGACTAGCGGGGGCTGATGGGGAGCTGTTTTTT. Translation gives CASSGRLAGADGELFF.

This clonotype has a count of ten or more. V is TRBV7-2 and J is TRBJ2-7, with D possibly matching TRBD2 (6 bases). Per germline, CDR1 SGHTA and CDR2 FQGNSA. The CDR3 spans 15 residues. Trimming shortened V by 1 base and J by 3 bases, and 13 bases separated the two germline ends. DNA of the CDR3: TGTGCCAGCAGCTTAGGGCTAGCGCGTAGCTACGAGCAGTACTTC. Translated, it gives CASSLGLARSYEQYF.

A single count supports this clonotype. The CDR3 coding sequence is TGTGCCAGCAGCGAAGACAGGGAGGTGGTGGAGACCCAGTACTTC. Its translation: CASSEDREVVETQYF. The chain combines TRBV9 with TRBJ2-5; D possibly corresponds to TRBD1 (7 bases). Trimming cost V 3 bases and J 5 bases, with 17 bases left between them. Germline CDR1 is SGDLS and CDR2 is YYNGEE. This CDR3 has 15 residues.